Included here is one T cell receptor (beta chain) sequence, with context. The germline gives CDR1 MGHRA, CDR2 YSYEKL. The V segment lost 1 base and the J segment 0 bases; nucleotides outside the gene matches: 10. The CDR3 sequence is 18 residues long. These data originate in a study of early T cells in non-severe SARS-CoV-2 infection. TCRdb reprocessed the 5' RACE reads with MiXCR, giving one entry per CDR3 protein. The data hold 50,000 to 60,000 distinct CDR3 sequences, with roughly 10% observed a single time. This receptor was identified in an adult who was a healthcare worker with PCR-confirmed SARS-CoV-2 infection or an uninfected control (not recorded which). The genes are TRBV4-1 and TRBJ1-2; TRBD1 agrees at 8 bases. The sample consisted of whole blood. The CDR3 region is CASSQAPDRADTNYGYTF. CDR3 in DNA: TGCGCCAGCAGCCAAGCCCCGGACAGGGCAGATACTAACTATGGCTACACCTTC.